Listed here are 4 T cell receptor beta chains from one sample, sequenced in a study of response to subunit inactivated influenza vaccine. Via MiXCR, TCRdb re-called the RT-PCR reads, giving one row per CDR3 protein. Found here are approximately 300,000 distinct CDR3 sequences, 22% of them singletons; the top ten hold over 9%. The sample was PBMCs from blood, taken approximately 22 months after vaccination. The source is a man aged 45 to 75 who received an inactivated influenza vaccine.

This clonotype was seen a handful of times. The chain recombines TRBV4-3 with TRBJ1-6; no definite D call. The V end lost 0 bases, the J end lost 2 bases, and 8 bases lay between the germline ends. This CDR3 comprises 16 residues. Germline V lookup: CDR1 LGHNA, CDR2 YSLEER. CDR3 amino acids: CASSQDLPTYNSPLHF. DNA of the CDR3: TGCGCCAGCAGCCAAGATCTTCCCACCTATAATTCACCCCTCCACTTT.

This clonotype was seen a few times. Written as DNA, the CDR3 is TGCGCCAGCAGCTTTCAGGGCCAATCCTACGAGCAGTACTTC. As protein: CASSFQGQSYEQYF. The rearrangement joins TRBV5-1 to TRBJ2-7; D possibly corresponds to TRBD1 (5 bases). CDR1 SGHRS and CDR2 YFSETQ come from the germline V gene. V was shortened by 2 bases and J by 1 base, with 10 bases between the two germline ends. The CDR3 sequence is 14 residues long.

The V call is TRBV4-3, the J call TRBJ1-2, with D unresolved. This CDR3 has 13 amino acids. The V gene lost 3 bases and the J gene lost 1 base, with 6 bases spanning the gap. The germline V gene has CDR1 LGHNA and CDR2 YSLEER. The CDR3 loop is CASSQNSNYGYTF. DNA of the CDR3: TGCGCCAGCAGCCAGAACAGTAACTATGGCTACACCTTC.

This clonotype appeared a few times. The chain uses TRBV28 and TRBJ1-4, with D tentatively TRBD1 (5 bases). This CDR3 comprises 17 residues. Trimming removed 6 bases at V and 3 bases at J, with 20 bases between. Germline assignment: CDR1 MDHEN and CDR2 SYDVKM. CDR3 amino acids: CASSPVGGRGANEKLFF. For the CDR3, the DNA is TGTGCCAGCAGCCCTGTGGGGGGGAGAGGGGCTAATGAAAAACTGTTTTTT.